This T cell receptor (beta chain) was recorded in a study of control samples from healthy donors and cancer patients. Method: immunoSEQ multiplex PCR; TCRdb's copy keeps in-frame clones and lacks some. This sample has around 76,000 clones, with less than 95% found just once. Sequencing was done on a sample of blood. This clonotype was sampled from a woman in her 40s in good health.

For the CDR3, the DNA is TGTGCCAGCAGTTTATCGACGAACTCCTACGAGCAGTACTTC. Translated: CASSLSTNSYEQYF. The gene calls are TRBV27 and TRBJ2-7; D not resolved. The CDR3 consists of 14 residues. V was cut by 0 bases and J by 0 bases, with 6 bases left in between. CDR1 MNHEY and CDR2 SMNVEV come from the germline V gene (reference sequence).